These 23 T cell receptor beta chains were sequenced from one sample in a study of cytomegalovirus exposure and HLA in healthy donors. Sequenced by immunoSEQ multiplex PCR; TCRdb stores in-frame clones only, minus some. The sample includes about 110,000 clones, roughly 84% of them seen just once. The sample was PBMCs. All receptors come from a young woman in good health and CMV-seronegative.

V gene TRBV27 combines with J gene TRBJ2-7, with D possibly matching TRBD1 (6 bases). The V gene lost 5 bases and the J gene lost 1 base, with 12 bases spanning the gap. The CDR3 runs to 14 residues. Looked up from germline, CDR1 is MNHEY and CDR2 is SMNVEV (reference sequence). The CDR3 DNA reads TGTGCCAGCAGTCTACAGGGACCATCCTACGAGCAGTACTTC. Protein: CASSLQGPSYEQYF.

The genes are TRBV7-2 and TRBJ1-5; D is undetermined. Germline V lookup: CDR1 SGHTA, CDR2 FQGNSA. The CDR3 has 14 amino acids. Trimming pared 5 bases from V and 6 bases from J, leaving 14 bases between. This CDR3 is CASSPRPGGQPQHF. DNA for the CDR3: TGTGCCAGCAGCCCGCGGCCCGGAGGTCAGCCCCAGCATTTT.

J is TRBJ2-1 and V is TRBV4-2, with 11 bases matching TRBD2. This CDR3 has 14 residues. The trim removed 3 bases at V and 7 bases at J, leaving 2 bases unmatched. Germline V gene data show CDR1 as LGHNA and CDR2 as YNFKEQ. The CDR3 region is CASSHGLAGNEQFF. The CDR3 DNA sequence: TGTGCCAGCAGCCACGGACTAGCGGGTAATGAGCAGTTCTTC.

This clone has more than one count but fewer than ten. This chain joins TRBV5-6 and TRBJ1-2, with 8 bases that match TRBD1. Germline V gene lookup returns CDR1 SGHDT and CDR2 YYEEEE. The trim removed 4 bases at V and 0 bases at J, leaving 8 bases unmatched. The CDR3 has 16 amino acids. In nucleotides, the CDR3 is TGTGCCAGCAGCGTGACTGGGACAGGAGCTAACTATGGCTACACCTTC. Its translation is CASSVTGTGANYGYTF.

The rearrangement uses TRBV30 and TRBJ1-5; 9 bases map to TRBD1. There are 13 residues in the CDR3. The junction had 8 bases not matched to a gene; V was cut back by 6 bases and J by 8 bases. Germline-derived CDR1 and CDR2 are GTSNPN and SVGIG (reference sequence). The CDR3 reads CACQQGATKPQHF. CDR3 sequence (DNA): TGTGCCTGCCAACAGGGGGCGACGAAGCCCCAGCATTTT.

The chain employs TRBV5-1 and TRBJ2-7; 7 bases line up with TRBD1. Trimming took 4 bases from V and 2 from J; bases not matched to a gene: 3. The germline gives CDR1 SGHRS, CDR2 YFSETQ. The CDR3 extends over 13 amino acids. The CDR3 DNA reads TGCGCCAGCAGCCCCGGGACAGCCTACGAGCAGTACTTC. This codes for CASSPGTAYEQYF.

The J gene is TRBJ1-1, the V gene TRBV9, with a weak D call TRBD1 (6 bases). Per the germline V gene, CDR1 is SGDLS and CDR2 is YYNGEE. This CDR3 is built from 14 residues. V was shortened by 3 bases and J by 3 bases, with 12 bases between the two germline ends. In DNA form, the CDR3 reads TGTGCCAGCAGCGAGGGGGTCTTCGACACTGAAGCTTTCTTT. Translating gives CASSEGVFDTEAFF.

The chain uses TRBV28 and TRBJ2-3; D is perhaps TRBD2 (5 bases). With 1 base removed from V and 10 bases from J, the gap between germline ends came to 9 bases. Germline CDR1 reads MDHEN; CDR2 reads SYDVKM. The CDR3 extends over 12 amino acids. The CDR3 bases are TGTGCCAGCAGTTTATTAGCGAGTGCGCAGTATTTT. Its protein is CASSLLASAQYF.

This clone has more than one count but fewer than ten. This chain joins TRBV7-6 and TRBJ1-6; 12 bases line up with TRBD1. After removal of 5 bases from V and 7 bases from J, the junction contained 9 bases not matched to a gene. There are 17 residues in the CDR3. Germline V gene sequence: CDR1 SGHVS, CDR2 FNYEAQ. The CDR3 region is CASSPMTGQGANSPLHF. The DNA for the CDR3 is TGTGCCAGCAGCCCGATGACGGGACAGGGGGCAAATTCACCCCTCCACTTT.

The gene calls are TRBV5-1 and TRBJ1-2; 7 positions match TRBD1. V shed 0 bases, J shed 2 bases, and the junction held 10 bases outside the gene matches. CDR3 size: 17 residues. CDR1 and CDR2 (germline): SGHRS, YFSETQ. The CDR3 protein is CASSLAGDRSRNYGYTF. The DNA for the CDR3 is TGCGCCAGCAGCTTGGCAGGGGACAGATCTCGGAACTATGGCTACACCTTC.

The genes are TRBV7-9 and TRBJ1-5; no clear D gene. The CDR3 extends over 17 amino acids. The V end lost 1 base, the J end lost 0 bases, and 13 bases lay between the germline ends. The germline CDR1 and CDR2 sequences are SEHNR and FQNEAQ (reference sequence). The CDR3 sequence is CASSLGRGDFSNQPQHF. The CDR3 nucleotides are TGTGCCAGCAGCTTAGGTCGGGGAGACTTTAGCAATCAGCCCCAGCATTTT.

The V call is TRBV11-2, the J call TRBJ2-5, with TRBD1 as a possible D gene (6 bases). V lost 5 bases and J 0 bases, leaving 13 bases between the germline ends. This CDR3 is built from 15 residues. Germline-derived CDR1 and CDR2 are SGHAT and FQNNGV. CDR3 nucleotide sequence: TGTGCCAGCAGCCGCCGAACAGGGAACCAAGAGACCCAGTACTTC. Translation gives CASSRRTGNQETQYF.

The V call is TRBV2, the J call TRBJ1-1, with unresolved D. The CDR3 contains 14 residues. Trimming took 3 bases from V and 0 from J, leaving 8 bases between them. Germline CDR1 and CDR2: SNHLY and FYNNEI. CDR3 sequence reads: CASSEKRLNTEAFF. In nucleotides, the CDR3 is TGTGCCAGCAGTGAGAAGAGGCTGAACACTGAAGCTTTCTTT.

This clone appeared once. The chain recombines TRBV6-1 with TRBJ2-1; D may be TRBD1 (6 bases). Germline CDR1 is MNHNS and CDR2 is SASEGT. The V and J ends lost 8 bases and 7 bases respectively, with 15 bases between them. This CDR3 contains 13 residues. The chain's CDR3 is CASGVLTGNEQFF. The CDR3 DNA sequence: TGTGCCAGCGGCGTTTTGACAGGAAATGAGCAGTTCTTC.

A few counts support this clone. The chain carries TRBV6-1 and TRBJ2-5, with 11 bases identical to TRBD2. V dropped 7 bases and J dropped 10; count of bases not matched to a gene: 14. The CDR3 has 15 residues. The germline gives CDR1 MNHNS, CDR2 SASEGT. In DNA form, the CDR3 reads TGTGCCAGCATTCCCTCGACTAGCGGGGAGGGGGGCCAGTACTTC. Translating it yields CASIPSTSGEGGQYF.

This chain joins TRBV9 and TRBJ2-7; possible D gene TRBD1, 5 bases. CDR1 is SGDLS and CDR2 is YYNGEE in the germline V gene. V was shortened by 0 bases and J by 3 bases, with 7 bases between the two germline ends. CDR3 length: 13 residues. In DNA form, the CDR3 reads TGTGCCAGCAGCGTAGGGGGCGTCTACGAGCAGTACTTC. Translating it yields CASSVGGVYEQYF.

The rearrangement uses TRBV9 and TRBJ2-2; TRBD2 aligns across 10 bases. The CDR3 spans 17 residues. The J segment lost 6 bases and the V segment lost 4 bases, leaving 12 bases of the junction unmatched. Germline V gene sequence: CDR1 SGDLS, CDR2 YYNGEE. The CDR3 spells CASSPSSGGAGAGELFF. The CDR3 DNA sequence: TGTGCCAGCAGCCCCTCCAGCGGGGGGGCCGGGGCCGGGGAGCTGTTTTTT.

This chain uses TRBV6-1 with TRBJ2-1; a weak D match, TRBD2 (6 bases). The V gene's germline CDR1 is MNHNS and CDR2 SASEGT. V was cut by 0 bases and J by 4 bases, with 13 bases left in between. The CDR3 extends over 16 amino acids. The CDR3 DNA sequence: TGTGCCAGCAGTGAAGCTCCCGGGGGAAGGTACAATGAGCAGTTCTTC. Residues: CASSEAPGGRYNEQFF.

The chain couples TRBV6-1 to TRBJ2-5, with D perhaps matching TRBD1 (5 bases). There are 11 residues in the CDR3. Trimming took off 8 bases at V and 5 bases at J, with 9 bases between the two ends. The germline CDR1 and CDR2 sequences are MNHNS and SASEGT. The CDR3 spells CASGQGETQYF. CDR3 DNA: TGTGCCAGCGGACAAGGGGAGACCCAGTACTTC.

The V call is TRBV27, the J call TRBJ2-5; TRBD2 agrees at 13 bases. Trimming cost V 6 bases and J 1 base; bases outside gene matches: 5. Germline-derived CDR1 and CDR2 are MNHEY and SMNVEV (reference sequence). This CDR3 contains 16 residues. CDR3 sequence: CASRIGTSGVQETQYF. The CDR3 bases are TGTGCCAGCAGGATCGGGACTAGCGGGGTCCAAGAGACCCAGTACTTC.

The chain carries TRBV2 and TRBJ2-1, with D possibly being TRBD2 (5 bases). The ends were cut back, 10 bases at V and 6 bases at J, with 22 bases in the middle. This CDR3 has 15 amino acids. CDR1 and CDR2 (germline): SNHLY, FYNNEI. CDR3 loop: CAIRPEASLGNEQFF. The CDR3 region has the DNA TGTGCCATCCGCCCGGAGGCATCCTTAGGCAATGAGCAGTTCTTC.

This clone turned up a few times. Here the CDR3 DNA reads TGTGCCACCACCCAACAGGGGACAGGAAACACCATATATTTT. The encoded protein is CATTQQGTGNTIYF. This chain joins TRBV7-9 and TRBJ1-3; the match to TRBD1 covers 7 bases. Germline values: CDR1 SEHNR, CDR2 FQNEAQ (reference sequence). V lost 10 bases to trimming and J lost 4 bases; unmatched junction nucleotides: 10. This CDR3 is built from 14 residues.

This rearrangement joins TRBV15 to TRBJ2-1; TRBD2 is a possible D gene (6 bases). Germline CDR1 LNHNV, CDR2 YYDKDF (reference sequence). CDR3 length: 13 amino acids. Trimming took 8 bases from V and 9 from J, leaving 17 bases between them. The CDR3 DNA is TGTGCCACCGCGGAGGGGTGGGGGACTGAGCAGTTCTTC. It yields the protein CATAEGWGTEQFF.